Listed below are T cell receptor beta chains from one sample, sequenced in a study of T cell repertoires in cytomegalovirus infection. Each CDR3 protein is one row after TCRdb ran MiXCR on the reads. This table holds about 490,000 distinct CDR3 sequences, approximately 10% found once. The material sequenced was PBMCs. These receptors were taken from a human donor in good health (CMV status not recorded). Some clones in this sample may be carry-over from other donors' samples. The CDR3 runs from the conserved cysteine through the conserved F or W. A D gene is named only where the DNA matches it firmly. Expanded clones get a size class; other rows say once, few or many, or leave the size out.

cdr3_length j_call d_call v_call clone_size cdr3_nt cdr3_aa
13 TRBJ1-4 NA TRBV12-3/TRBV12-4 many TGTGCCAGCACTTTGGGGGGGAATGAAAAACTGTTTTTT CASTLGGNEKLFF
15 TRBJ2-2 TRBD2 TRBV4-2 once TGTGCCAGCAGCGGGAGTAGGGAGGGCACCGGGGAGCTGTTTTTT CASSGSREGTGELFF
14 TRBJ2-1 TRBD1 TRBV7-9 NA TGTGCCAGCAGCCCCAGACAGGGGATGAATGAGCAGTTCTTC CASSPRQGMNEQFF
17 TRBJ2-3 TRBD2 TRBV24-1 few TGTGCCACCAGTGATTTAAGCGAGGCGGGAGGCGCAGATACGCAGTATTTT CATSDLSEAGGADTQYF
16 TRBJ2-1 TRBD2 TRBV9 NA TGTGCCAGCAGCTTGGGGACTAGCGGGAGGGCCAATGAGCAGTTCTTC CASSLGTSGRANEQFF
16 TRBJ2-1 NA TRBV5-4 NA TGTGCCAGCAACCACGCTAATGACCTCTCCTACAATGAGCAGTTCTTC CASNHANDLSYNEQFF
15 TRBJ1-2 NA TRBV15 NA TGTGCCACCAGCCGACGAGGGACGGTGGTGGGCGGCTACACCTTC CATSRRGTVVGGYTF
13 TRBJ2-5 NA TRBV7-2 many TGTGCCAGCAGCTTATCTTGGCAAGAGACCCAGTACTTC CASSLSWQETQYF
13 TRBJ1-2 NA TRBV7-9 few TGTGCCAGCAGCCCGAGGACAGACGATGGCTACACCTTC CASSPRTDDGYTF
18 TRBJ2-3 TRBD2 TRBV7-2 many TGTGCCAGCAGAATAGCGGCTAGCGGGTCGGGGAGCACAGATACGCAGTATTTT CASRIAASGSGSTDTQYF
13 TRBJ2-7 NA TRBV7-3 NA TGTGCCAGCAGCCTTCGACTCTCCTACGAGCAGTACTTC CASSLRLSYEQYF
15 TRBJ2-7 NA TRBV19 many TGTGCCAGTAGTGAAAGCGGCAGCGGTGCGTACGAGCAGTACTTC CASSESGSGAYEQYF
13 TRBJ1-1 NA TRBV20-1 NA TGCAGTGCTACTCAGGGCGTGAACACTGAAGCTTTCTTT CSATQGVNTEAFF
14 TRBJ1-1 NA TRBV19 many TGTGCCAGTATACGGAGGGGGTGGAACACTGAAGCTTTCTTT CASIRRGWNTEAFF
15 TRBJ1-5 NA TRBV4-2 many TGTGCCAGCAGCCAAGAATCCAGATCAGGTCAGCCCCAGCATTTT CASSQESRSGQPQHF
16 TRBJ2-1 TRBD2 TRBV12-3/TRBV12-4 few TGTGCCAGCAGCCCCGGACTAGCGGGAGGGTGGTGGGAGCAGTTCTTC CASSPGLAGGWWEQFF
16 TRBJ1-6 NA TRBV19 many TGTGCCAGTAGTACCGCGGACAGTTCCTATAATTCACCCCTCCACTTT CASSTADSSYNSPLHF
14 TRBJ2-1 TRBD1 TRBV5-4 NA TGTGCCAGCAGCTTGGTGACAGGGGGCAATGAGCAGTTCTTC CASSLVTGGNEQFF
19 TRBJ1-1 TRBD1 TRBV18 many TGTGCCAGCTCACGCCGGGACAGGGGAGGCGCTTCGGTGAACACTGAAGCTTTCTTT CASSRRDRGGASVNTEAFF
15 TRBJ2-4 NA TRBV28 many TGTGCCAGCAGTTCCCCTACAGGGCGGGGAAACATTCAGTACTTC CASSSPTGRGNIQYF
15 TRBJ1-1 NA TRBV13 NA TGTGCCAGCAGCAGGCCTGAGACAGCGAACACTGAAGCTTTCTTT CASSRPETANTEAFF
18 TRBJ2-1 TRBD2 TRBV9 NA TGTGCCAGCAGCGCGGGCACGACTAGCGGGGGGCCGGGGAATGAGCAGTTCTTC CASSAGTTSGGPGNEQFF
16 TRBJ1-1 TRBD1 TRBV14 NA TGTGCCAGCAGCCTATATCGGACAGGGTTGAACACTGAAGCTTTCTTT CASSLYRTGLNTEAFF
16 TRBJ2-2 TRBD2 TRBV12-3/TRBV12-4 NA TGTGCCAGCAGTTCGGTGGCGGGGGGGAACACCGGGGAGCTGTTTTTT CASSSVAGGNTGELFF
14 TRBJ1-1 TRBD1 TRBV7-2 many TGTGCCAGCAGCTCATCAGGGGGCCTCACTGAAGCTTTCTTT CASSSSGGLTEAFF
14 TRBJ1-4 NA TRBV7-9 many TGTGCCAGCAGCTTAGGGATCAGAAAAGAAAAACTGTTTTTT CASSLGIRKEKLFF
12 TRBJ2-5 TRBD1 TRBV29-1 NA TGCAGCGCAGCGACAGGGCAAGAGACCCAGTACTTC CSAATGQETQYF
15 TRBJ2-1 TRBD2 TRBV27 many TGTGCCAGCAGTTTAATGGCTAGCGGGAGTGGTGAGCAGTTCTTC CASSLMASGSGEQFF
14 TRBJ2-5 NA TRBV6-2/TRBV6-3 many TGTGCCAGCAGCGGGATTACGATCCAAGAGACCCAGTACTTC CASSGITIQETQYF
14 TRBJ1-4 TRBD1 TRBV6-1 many TGTGCCAGCAGCTTGACAGGGGAAGCGGAAAAACTGTTTTTT CASSLTGEAEKLFF
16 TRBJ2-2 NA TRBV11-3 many TGTGCCAGCAGCTCCGCCGCAGGGCGGAACACCGGGGAGCTGTTTTTT CASSSAAGRNTGELFF
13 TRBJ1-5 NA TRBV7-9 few TGTGCCAGCAGCTTTAGTGGGTCTTCTGACCAGCATTTT CASSFSGSSDQHF
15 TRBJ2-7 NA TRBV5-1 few TGCGCCAGCAGCTTGGGGGACGGAGTGACCTACGAGCAGTACTTC CASSLGDGVTYEQYF
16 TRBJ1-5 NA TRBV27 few TGTGCCAGCAGCCCTAGGGCAGATTATAGCAATCAGCCCCAGCATTTT CASSPRADYSNQPQHF
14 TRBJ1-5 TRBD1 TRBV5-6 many TGTGCCAGCAGCGGGACAGGCTACAATCAGCCCCAGCATTTT CASSGTGYNQPQHF
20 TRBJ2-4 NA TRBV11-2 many TGTGCCAGCAGCTTAGACCCCCCAGGAGTCCCTTACTTAGCCAAAAACATTCAGTACTTC CASSLDPPGVPYLAKNIQYF
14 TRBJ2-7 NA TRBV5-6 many TGTGCCAGCAGCTTAGGGGGGAACACCTACGAGCAGTACTTC CASSLGGNTYEQYF
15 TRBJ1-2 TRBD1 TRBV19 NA TGTGCCAGTAGTAGGGGACAGGGATTCAACTATGGCTACACCTTC CASSRGQGFNYGYTF
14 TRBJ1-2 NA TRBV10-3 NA TGTGCCATCAGTGTGTCAGGGGCCCACTATGGCTACACCTTC CAISVSGAHYGYTF
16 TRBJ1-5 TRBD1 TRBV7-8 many TGTGCCAGCAGCTTAACAAGGGACAGGAGCAATCAGCCCCAGCATTTT CASSLTRDRSNQPQHF
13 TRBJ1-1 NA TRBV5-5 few TGTGCCAGCAGTTACCAGGGTTTTACTGAAGCTTTCTTT CASSYQGFTEAFF
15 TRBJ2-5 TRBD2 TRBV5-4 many TGTGCCAGCAGCAGAGTAGCGGGGGCAGGAGAGACCCAGTACTTC CASSRVAGAGETQYF
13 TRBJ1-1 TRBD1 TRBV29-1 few TGCAGCTCGAGGACAGGGGTAGACACTGAAGCTTTCTTT CSSRTGVDTEAFF
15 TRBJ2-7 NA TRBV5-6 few TGTGCCAGCAGCGGCGGCACTAGAAGTCCCTACGAGCAGTACTTC CASSGGTRSPYEQYF
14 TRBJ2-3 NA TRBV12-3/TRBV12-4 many TGTGCCAGCAGTGTGACAGAGCTGAGGGATACGCAGTATTTT CASSVTELRDTQYF
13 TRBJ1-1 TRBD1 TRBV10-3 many TGTGCCACAAGGGACAGGAAGAACACTGAAGCTTTCTTT CATRDRKNTEAFF
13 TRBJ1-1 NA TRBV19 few TGTGCCAGTAGTATGCGGGGCTACACTGAAGCTTTCTTT CASSMRGYTEAFF
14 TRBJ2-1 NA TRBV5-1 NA TGCGCCAGCACCCTAGGGGGCGGGGGTGATGAGCAGTTCTTC CASTLGGGGDEQFF
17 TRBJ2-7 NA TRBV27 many TGTGCCAGCAGTTTCCCGATCGACCCTAAGGAAACCTACGAGCAGTACTTC CASSFPIDPKETYEQYF
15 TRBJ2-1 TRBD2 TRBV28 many TGTGCCAGCAGTTCTTTAGCGGGTATAAGGAATGAGCAGTTCTTC CASSSLAGIRNEQFF
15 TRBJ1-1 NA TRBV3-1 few TGTGCCAGCAGCACAAGCTCGGCAATGAACACTGAAGCTTTCTTT CASSTSSAMNTEAFF
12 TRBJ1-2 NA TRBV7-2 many TGTGCCGTCCTGCTTGAGGGTCCCGGCTACACCTTC CAVLLEGPGYTF
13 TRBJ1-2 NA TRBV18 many TGTGCCAGCTCAATTAGGGGAGGCGATGGCTACACCTTC CASSIRGGDGYTF
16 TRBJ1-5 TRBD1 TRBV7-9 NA TGTGCCAGCAGCTCCCTCGGACAGGGGGGGGAGCAGCCCCAGCATTTT CASSSLGQGGEQPQHF
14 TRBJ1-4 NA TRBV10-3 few TGTGCCGTTGGCGCGGATGGGACGAGTGAAAAACTGTTTTTT CAVGADGTSEKLFF
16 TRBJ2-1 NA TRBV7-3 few TGTGCCAGCAGGTTAAATCAGGGGGAGGCCTACAATGAGCAGTTCTTC CASRLNQGEAYNEQFF
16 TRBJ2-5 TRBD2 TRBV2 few TGTGCCAGCAGTTTTTCCGGGACTAGCGGGGAAGAGACCCAGTACTTC CASSFSGTSGEETQYF
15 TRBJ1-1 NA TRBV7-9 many TGTGCCAGCAGCCTCCCCGGGGAGGGAGGACCTGAAGCTTTCTTT CASSLPGEGGPEAFF
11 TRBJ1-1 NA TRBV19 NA TGTGCCACCTATCAGTCGACTGAAGCTTTCTTT CATYQSTEAFF